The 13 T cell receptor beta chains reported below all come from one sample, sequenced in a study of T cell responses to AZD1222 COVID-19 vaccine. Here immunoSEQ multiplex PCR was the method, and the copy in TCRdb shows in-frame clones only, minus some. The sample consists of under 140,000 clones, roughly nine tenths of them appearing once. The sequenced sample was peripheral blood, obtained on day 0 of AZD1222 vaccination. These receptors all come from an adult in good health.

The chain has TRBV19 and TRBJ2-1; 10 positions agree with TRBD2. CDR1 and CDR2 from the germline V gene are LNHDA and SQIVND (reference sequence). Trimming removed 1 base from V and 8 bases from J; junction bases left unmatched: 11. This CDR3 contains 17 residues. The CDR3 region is CASSIAASGSVAHEQFF. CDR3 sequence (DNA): TGTGCCAGTAGTATAGCGGCTAGCGGGAGTGTAGCTCATGAGCAGTTCTTC.

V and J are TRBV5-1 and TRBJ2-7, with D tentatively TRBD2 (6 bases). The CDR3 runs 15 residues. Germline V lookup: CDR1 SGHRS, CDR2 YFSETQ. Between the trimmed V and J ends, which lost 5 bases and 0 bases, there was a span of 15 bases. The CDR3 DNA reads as TGCGCCAGCAGTGACCATAGCGGAAACTCCTACGAGCAGTACTTC. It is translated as CASSDHSGNSYEQYF.

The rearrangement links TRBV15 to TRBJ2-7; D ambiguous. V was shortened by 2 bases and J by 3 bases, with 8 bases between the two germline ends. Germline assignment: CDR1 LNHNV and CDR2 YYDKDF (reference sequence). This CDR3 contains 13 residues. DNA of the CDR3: TGTGCCACCAGCAGACCCGACAACTACGAGCAGTACTTC. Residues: CATSRPDNYEQYF.

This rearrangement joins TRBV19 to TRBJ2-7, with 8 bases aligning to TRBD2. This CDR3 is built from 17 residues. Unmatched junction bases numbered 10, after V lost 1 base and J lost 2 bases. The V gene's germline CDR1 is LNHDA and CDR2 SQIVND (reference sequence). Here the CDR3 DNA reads TGTGCCAGTAGTATAGGAGTCCCAGCGGGAGAGGCCTACGAGCAGTACTTC. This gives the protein CASSIGVPAGEAYEQYF.

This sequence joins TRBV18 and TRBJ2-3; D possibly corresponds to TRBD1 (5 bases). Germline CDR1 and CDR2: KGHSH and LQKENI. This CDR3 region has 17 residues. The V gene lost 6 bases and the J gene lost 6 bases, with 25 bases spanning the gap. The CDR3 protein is CASSANSGAGKGDTQYF. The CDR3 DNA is TGTGCCAGCTCCGCCAACAGTGGGGCTGGGAAGGGCGATACGCAGTATTTT. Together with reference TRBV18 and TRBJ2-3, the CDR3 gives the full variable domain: NAGVMQNPRHLVRRRGQEARLRCSPMKGHSHVYWYRQLPEEGLKFMVYLQKENIIDESGMPKERFSAEFPKEGPSILRIQQVVRGDSAAYFCASSANSGAGKGDTQYFGPGTRLTVL.

CDR3 nucleotide sequence: TGTGCCAGCAGCATTGACAGGGATAACTACGAGCAGTACTTC. Protein sequence: CASSIDRDNYEQYF. The genes are TRBV4-2 and TRBJ2-7, with TRBD1 matching 7 bases. After removal of 5 bases from V and 3 bases from J, the junction contained 7 bases not matched to a gene. Germline CDR1 is LGHNA and CDR2 is YNFKEQ. This CDR3 contains 14 residues.

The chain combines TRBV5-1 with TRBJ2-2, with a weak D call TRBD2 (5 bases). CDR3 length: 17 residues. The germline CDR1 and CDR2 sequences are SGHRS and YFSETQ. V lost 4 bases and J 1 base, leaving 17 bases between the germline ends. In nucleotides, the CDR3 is TGCGCCAGCAGCCCTCTCCAGGCGGGCGGGAACACCGGGGAGCTGTTTTTT. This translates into CASSPLQAGGNTGELFF.

The CDR3 spells CASVLGYEQFF. CDR3 coding DNA: TGTGCCAGCGTCCTTGGGTATGAGCAGTTCTTC. The J gene is TRBJ2-1, the V gene TRBV12-3 or TRBV12-4; D remains unclear. This CDR3 contains 11 residues. The V end was cut by 8 bases, the J end by 8 bases, with 10 bases between.

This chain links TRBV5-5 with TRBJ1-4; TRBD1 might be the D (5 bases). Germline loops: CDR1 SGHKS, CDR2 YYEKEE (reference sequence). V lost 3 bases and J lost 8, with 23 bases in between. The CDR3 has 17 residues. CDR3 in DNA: TGTGCCAGCAGCTCAACCCTAACCGCAGGGTTCCAGGAAAAACTGTTTTTT. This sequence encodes CASSSTLTAGFQEKLFF.

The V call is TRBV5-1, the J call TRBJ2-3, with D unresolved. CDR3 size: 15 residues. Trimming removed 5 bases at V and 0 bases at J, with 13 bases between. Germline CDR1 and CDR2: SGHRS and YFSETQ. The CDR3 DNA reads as TGCGCCAGCAGGGGCGACATTGCGAGCACAGATACGCAGTATTTT. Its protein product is CASRGDIASTDTQYF.

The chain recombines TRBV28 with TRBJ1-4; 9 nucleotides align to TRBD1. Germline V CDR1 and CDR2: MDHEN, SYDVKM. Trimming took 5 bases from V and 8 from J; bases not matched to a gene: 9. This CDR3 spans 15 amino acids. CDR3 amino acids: CASSGSGQGDEKLFF. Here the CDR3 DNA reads TGTGCCAGCAGTGGCTCGGGACAGGGCGACGAAAAACTGTTTTTT.

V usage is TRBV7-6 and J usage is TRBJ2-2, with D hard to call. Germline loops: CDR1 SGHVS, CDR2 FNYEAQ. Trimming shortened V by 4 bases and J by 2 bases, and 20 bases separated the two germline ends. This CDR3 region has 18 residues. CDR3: CASSYLAPGSANTGELFF. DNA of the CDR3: TGTGCCAGCAGCTACCTTGCCCCGGGCAGCGCTAACACCGGGGAGCTGTTTTTT.

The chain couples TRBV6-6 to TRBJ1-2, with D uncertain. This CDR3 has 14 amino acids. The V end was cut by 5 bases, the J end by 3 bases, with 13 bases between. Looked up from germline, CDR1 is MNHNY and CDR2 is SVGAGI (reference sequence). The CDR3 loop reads CASSPSGGYYGYTF. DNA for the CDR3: TGTGCCAGCAGTCCTTCTGGAGGGTACTATGGCTACACCTTC.